The 22 T cell receptor beta chains presented below share a single source sample, sequenced in a study of shared clonotypes between healthy human individuals. Generated by immunoSEQ multiplex PCR, the TCRdb table keeps only in-frame clones and is missing some. The table has 2,500,000 or so clones, more than 90% seen once. Sequenced material: naive CD4+ T cells sorted from blood. Regarding subset: CD45RA+ positively selected. The receptors shown here come from a man aged 18 to 29 in good health.

The V call is TRBV5-1, the J call TRBJ2-3; D uncertain. The germline V gene encodes CDR1 SGHRS and CDR2 YFSETQ. The germline V and J ends were trimmed by 4 bases and 4 bases, with 16 bases remaining between them. The CDR3 extends over 15 amino acids. This chain's CDR3 is CASSTDPGGADTQYF. The CDR3 region has the DNA TGCGCCAGCAGCACCGACCCCGGCGGAGCAGATACGCAGTATTTT.

The chain is built from TRBV30 and TRBJ1-2; D uncertain. There are 12 residues in the CDR3. V lost 2 bases to trimming and J lost 8 bases, with 12 bases between them. Germline-derived CDR1 and CDR2 are GTSNPN and SVGIG (reference sequence). In DNA, the CDR3 is TGTGCCTGGAGTCCCAAGATCCTAGGCTACACCTTC. Amino acids: CAWSPKILGYTF.

The CDR3 region is CASSLGSLNTGELFF. The CDR3 DNA reads as TGTGCCAGCAGCTTAGGTTCACTGAACACCGGGGAGCTGTTTTTT. The chain couples TRBV7-9 to TRBJ2-2, with D uncertain. Between the trimmed V and J ends, which lost 1 base and 1 base, there was a span of 7 bases. The CDR3 is made up of 15 amino acids. From germline, CDR1 is SEHNR and CDR2 FQNEAQ (reference sequence).

The V and J genes are TRBV28 and TRBJ1-3; D is ambiguous. With 2 bases removed from V and 1 base from J, the gap between germline ends came to 12 bases. The CDR3 has 16 residues. Germline CDR1 and CDR2: MDHEN and SYDVKM. The CDR3 DNA reads as TGTGCCAGCAGTTTACGGGAGGGTCAATCTGGAAACACCATATATTTT. It specifies CASSLREGQSGNTIYF.

This chain uses TRBV27 with TRBJ1-4; 7 nucleotides match TRBD1. J was trimmed by 0 bases and V by 3 bases; bases with no gene match: 7. This CDR3 is 17 amino acids long. Germline lookup yields CDR1 MNHEY and CDR2 SMNVEV (reference sequence). The CDR3 DNA sequence: TGTGCCAGCAGTTTTATTGGCAGGGGGTCAACTAATGAAAAACTGTTTTTT. Residues: CASSFIGRGSTNEKLFF.

The chain couples TRBV29-1 to TRBJ1-1; 9 nucleotides align to TRBD1. V was clipped by 4 bases and J by 4 bases; unmatched bases: 13. Germline V gives CDR1 SQVTM, CDR2 ANQGSEA. This CDR3 region has 16 residues. CDR3 region: CSVGGGTGSVSTEAFF. CDR3 nucleotides: TGCAGCGTTGGGGGAGGGACAGGGTCGGTAAGCACTGAAGCTTTCTTT.

The rearrangement uses TRBV30 and TRBJ2-7, with D hard to call. Between the trimmed V and J ends, which lost 0 bases and 2 bases, there was a span of 14 bases. Germline V CDR1 and CDR2: GTSNPN, SVGIG (reference sequence). CDR3 length: 15 residues. The CDR3 bases are TGTGCCTGGAGTGTATCGCCAGAGAGTGCCTACGAGCAGTACTTC. This gives the protein CAWSVSPESAYEQYF.

This clone was seen once. The chain is built from TRBV30 and TRBJ1-1; TRBD1 aligns across 11 bases. Germline CDR1 and CDR2: GTSNPN and SVGIG (reference sequence). There are 15 residues in the CDR3. The ends lost 0 bases at V and 3 bases at J; junction bases unmatched: 3. The DNA for the CDR3 is TGTGCCTGGAGTGTAGGGGACAGGGGGTACACTGAAGCTTTCTTT. It is translated as CAWSVGDRGYTEAFF.

The genes are TRBV9 and TRBJ2-3; TRBD1 or TRBD2 may be the D gene (6 bases each). Germline assignment: CDR1 SGDLS and CDR2 YYNGEE. V was clipped by 0 bases and J by 1 base, with 15 bases between them. The length of the CDR3 is 17 residues. The CDR3 is CASSVATGAGRTDTQYF. CDR3 sequence (DNA): TGTGCCAGCAGCGTAGCTACGGGGGCAGGCCGCACAGATACGCAGTATTTT.

The rearrangement joins TRBV19 to TRBJ1-1; TRBD1 is a possible D gene (5 bases). There are 15 residues in the CDR3. The germline V and J ends were trimmed by 6 bases and 3 bases, with 17 bases remaining between them. Germline V gives CDR1 LNHDA, CDR2 SQIVND (reference sequence). CDR3 bases: TGTGCCAGTAGAACCAAGCCGGGGGTCGACACTGAAGCTTTCTTT. This codes for CASRTKPGVDTEAFF.

This chain links TRBV7-9 with TRBJ2-5, with 9 bases aligning to TRBD1. Germline V CDR1 and CDR2: SEHNR, FQNEAQ (reference sequence). V shed 5 bases and J 7 bases; nucleotides not matched to a gene: 11. The CDR3 has 15 amino acids. The CDR3: CASSTDRGTGGTQYF. CDR3 DNA: TGTGCCAGCAGCACCGACAGGGGGACGGGGGGGACCCAGTACTTC.

The chain carries TRBV19 and TRBJ2-1; 8 bases are shared with TRBD1. CDR3 length equals 15 residues. The trim removed 6 bases at V and 0 bases at J, leaving 4 bases unmatched. CDR1 and CDR2 (germline): LNHDA, SQIVND (reference sequence). CDR3 protein: CASRDRASSYNEQFF. The CDR3 bases are TGTGCCAGTAGGGACAGGGCAAGCTCCTACAATGAGCAGTTCTTC.

The genes are TRBV7-2 and TRBJ1-3, with a weak D call TRBD1 (5 bases). Deletions cut 1 base from V and 0 bases from J, with 16 bases between. There are 18 residues in the CDR3. From germline, CDR1 is SGHTA and CDR2 FQGNSA. The CDR3 DNA reads TGTGCCAGCAGCTTAGTAGGCGGGGGGAGCCTCTCTGGAAACACCATATATTTT. This translates into CASSLVGGGSLSGNTIYF. The full variable domain, in which reference TRBV7-2 and TRBJ1-3 provide the parts outside the CDR3, is GAGVSQSPSNKVTEKGKDVELRCDPISGHTALYWYRQSLGQGLEFLIYFQGNSAPDKSGLPSDRFSAERTGGSVSTLTIQRTQQEDSAVYLCASSLVGGGSLSGNTIYFGEGSWLTVV.

V is TRBV7-2 and J is TRBJ2-1; 7 bases align to TRBD2. CDR1 SGHTA and CDR2 FQGNSA come from the germline V gene. The ends lost 5 bases at V and 6 bases at J; junction bases unmatched: 16. The CDR3 runs to 17 residues. The CDR3 region is CASSPPLRGSSGNEQFF. The CDR3 DNA reads as TGTGCCAGCAGCCCACCATTGCGGGGGTCCTCGGGCAATGAGCAGTTCTTC.

The V call is TRBV5-5, the J call TRBJ1-1, with 9 bases matching TRBD1. CDR3 length: 15 residues. Trimming removed 7 bases from V and 1 base from J; junction bases left unmatched: 8. The germline gives CDR1 SGHKS, CDR2 YYEKEE (reference sequence). CDR3 DNA sequence: TGTGCCAGCCACCGGGACAGGGCTGCGAACACTGAAGCTTTCTTT. Its translation is CASHRDRAANTEAFF. Complete variable domain (other parts from reference TRBV5-5 and TRBJ1-1): DAGVTQSPTHLIKTRGQQVTLRCSPISGHKSVSWYQQVLGQGPQFIFQYYEKEERGRGNFPDRFSARQFPNYSSELNVNALLLGDSALYLCASHRDRAANTEAFFGQGTRLTVV.

As regards this clone: This specimen includes other DNA sequences encoding the same CDR3. The rearrangement uses TRBV18 and TRBJ2-7, with D tentatively TRBD1 or TRBD2 (5 bases each). With 5 bases removed from V and 0 bases from J, the gap between germline ends came to 11 bases. Looked up from germline, CDR1 is KGHSH and CDR2 is LQKENI. The CDR3 is 14 amino acids. CDR3: CASSTGTDSYEQYF. CDR3 nucleotides: TGTGCCAGCTCAACCGGGACGGACTCCTACGAGCAGTACTTC.

The chain couples TRBV4-1 to TRBJ1-3, with D possibly TRBD1 on 6 matching bases. V dropped 3 bases and J dropped 0 bases, with 9 bases sitting between them. Germline assignment: CDR1 MGHRA and CDR2 YSYEKL. The length of the CDR3 is 15 residues. The CDR3 bases are TGCGCCAGCAGCCAGGGGACACTCTCTGGAAACACCATATATTTT. Protein sequence: CASSQGTLSGNTIYF.

The chain is built from TRBV7-5 and TRBJ2-3; the D call in the table, TRBD2, was not verified against the DNA. TRBV7-5 is shown as a pseudogene. CDR3 length: 12 amino acids. The CDR3 coding sequence is TGTGCCAGAAGTCGGCGGCGGGACGGGCAGTATTTT. It yields the protein CARSRRRDGQYF.

The gene calls are TRBV11-2 and TRBJ2-5; D is unclear. Germline values: CDR1 SGHAT, CDR2 FQNNGV. CDR3 length: 15 amino acids. V lost 6 bases and J 2 bases, leaving 16 bases between the germline ends. The CDR3 protein is CASSLAGWGQETQYF. Written as DNA, the CDR3 is TGTGCCAGCAGTCTCGCTGGTTGGGGTCAAGAGACCCAGTACTTC.

The chain joins TRBV5-5 to TRBJ2-7, with 11 bases identical to TRBD2. V lost 4 bases, J lost 0 bases, and 3 bases stayed unmatched. This CDR3 contains 15 residues. Germline lookup yields CDR1 SGHKS and CDR2 YYEKEE (reference sequence). The CDR3 sequence: CASSATSGSSYEQYF. The CDR3 nucleotides read TGTGCCAGCAGCGCCACTAGCGGGAGCTCCTACGAGCAGTACTTC.

The chain couples TRBV5-6 to TRBJ1-6, with a possible D match to TRBD1 (5 bases). The CDR3 contains 13 residues. Germline V gene sequence: CDR1 SGHDT, CDR2 YYEEEE. Between the trimmed V and J ends, which lost 0 bases and 9 bases, there was a span of 7 bases. The CDR3 DNA reads as TGTGCCAGCAGCTTGGTGGGGGTTTCACCCCTCCACTTT. Translating gives CASSLVGVSPLHF.

The chain links TRBV11-2 to TRBJ1-6, with TRBD1 matching 7 bases. The germline V gene encodes CDR1 SGHAT and CDR2 FQNNGV. V lost 6 bases, J lost 7 bases, and 3 bases stayed unmatched. CDR3 length: 13 amino acids. CDR3 bases: TGTGCCAGCAGGTGGACAGGAAATTCACCCCTCCACTTT. Translation: CASRWTGNSPLHF.